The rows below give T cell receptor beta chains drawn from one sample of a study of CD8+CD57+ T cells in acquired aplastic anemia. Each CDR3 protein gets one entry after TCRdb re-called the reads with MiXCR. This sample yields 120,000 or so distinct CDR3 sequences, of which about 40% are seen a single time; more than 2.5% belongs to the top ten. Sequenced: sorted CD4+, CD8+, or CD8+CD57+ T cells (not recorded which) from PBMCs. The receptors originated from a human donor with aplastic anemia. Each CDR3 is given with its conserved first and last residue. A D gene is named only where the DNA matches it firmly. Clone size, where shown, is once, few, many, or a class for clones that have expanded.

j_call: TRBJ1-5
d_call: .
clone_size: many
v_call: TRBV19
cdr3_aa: CASSIRQDSNQPQHF
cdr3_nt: TGTGCCAGTAGTATCCGACAGGATAGCAATCAGCCCCAGCATTTT

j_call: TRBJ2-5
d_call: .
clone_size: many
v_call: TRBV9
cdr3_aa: CASSVGAINQGETQYF
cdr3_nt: TGTGCCAGCAGCGTAGGGGCTATCAATCAGGGGGAGACCCAGTACTTC

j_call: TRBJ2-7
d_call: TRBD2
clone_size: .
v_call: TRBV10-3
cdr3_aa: CAIGALAGGTYEQYF
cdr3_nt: TGTGCCATCGGAGCCCTAGCGGGGGGCACCTACGAGCAGTACTTC

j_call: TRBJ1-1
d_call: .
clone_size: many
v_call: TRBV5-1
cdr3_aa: CASSLEYGLGEAFF
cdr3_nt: TGCGCCAGCAGCTTGGAGTACGGGTTGGGTGAAGCTTTCTTT

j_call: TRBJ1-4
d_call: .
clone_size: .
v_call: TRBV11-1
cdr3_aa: CASSVTLGEKLFF
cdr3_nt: TGTGCCAGCAGCGTCACACTAGGGGAAAAACTGTTTTTT

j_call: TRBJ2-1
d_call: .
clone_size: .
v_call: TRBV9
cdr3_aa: CASSVGVSSSYNEQFF
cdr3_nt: TGTGCCAGCAGCGTGGGGGTGTCGAGCTCCTACAATGAGCAGTTCTTC

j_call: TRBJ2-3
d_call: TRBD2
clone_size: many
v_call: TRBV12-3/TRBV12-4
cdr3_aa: CASSQRLAEIPQYF
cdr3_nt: TGTGCCAGCAGTCAAAGACTAGCGGAGATACCGCAGTATTTT

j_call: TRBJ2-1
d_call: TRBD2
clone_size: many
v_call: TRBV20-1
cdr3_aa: CSARGTRVNEQFF
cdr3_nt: TGCAGTGCTAGGGGGACTAGAGTCAATGAGCAGTTCTTC

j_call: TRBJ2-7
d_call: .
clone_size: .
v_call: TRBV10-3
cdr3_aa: CAISEGTELYEQYF
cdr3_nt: TGTGCCATCAGTGAAGGGACGGAACTCTACGAGCAGTACTTC

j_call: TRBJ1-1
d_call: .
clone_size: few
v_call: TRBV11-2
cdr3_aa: CASSSRPGGLSYTEAFF
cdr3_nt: TGTGCCAGCAGCTCCCGCCCGGGCGGACTTTCGTACACTGAAGCTTTCTTT

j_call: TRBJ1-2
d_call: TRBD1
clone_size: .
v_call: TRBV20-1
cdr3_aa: CSATDRSNYGYAF
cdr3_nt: TGCAGTGCCACGGACAGGAGCAACTATGGCTACGCCTTC

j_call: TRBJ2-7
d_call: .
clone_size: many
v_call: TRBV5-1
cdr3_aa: CASSLGDNSYEQYF
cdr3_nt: TGCGCCAGCAGCTTGGGGGACAACTCCTACGAGCAGTACTTC

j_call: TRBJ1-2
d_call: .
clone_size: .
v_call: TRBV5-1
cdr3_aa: CASRESTYGYTF
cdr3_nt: TGCGCCAGCAGGGAAAGTACCTATGGCTACACCTTC

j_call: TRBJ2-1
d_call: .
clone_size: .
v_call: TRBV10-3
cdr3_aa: CAIGGSRRGGLDEQFF
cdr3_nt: TGTGCCATCGGTGGTTCACGAAGGGGGGGCTTGGATGAGCAGTTCTTC

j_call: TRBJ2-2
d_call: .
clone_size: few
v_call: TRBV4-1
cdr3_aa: CASSQFTFTGELFF
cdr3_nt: TGCGCCAGCAGCCAATTTACTTTCACCGGGGAGCTGTTTTTT

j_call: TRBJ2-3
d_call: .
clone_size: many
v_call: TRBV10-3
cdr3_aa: CAPSNPQYSTDTQYF
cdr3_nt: TGTGCCCCCAGCAACCCGCAGTATAGCACAGATACGCAGTATTTT

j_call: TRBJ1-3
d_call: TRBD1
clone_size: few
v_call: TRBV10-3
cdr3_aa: CATHRDRGLKMGNTIYF
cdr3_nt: TGTGCCACCCACCGGGACAGGGGGTTGAAAATGGGAAACACCATATATTTT

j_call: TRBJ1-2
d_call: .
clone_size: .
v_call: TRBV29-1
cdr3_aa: CSQRGVGGYTF
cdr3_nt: TGCAGTCAACGGGGGGTCGGTGGCTACACCTTC

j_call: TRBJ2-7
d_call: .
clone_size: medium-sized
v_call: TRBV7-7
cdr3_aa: CASSAPRPYEQYF
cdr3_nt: TGTGCTAGCAGCGCCCCCAGGCCCTACGAGCAGTACTTC

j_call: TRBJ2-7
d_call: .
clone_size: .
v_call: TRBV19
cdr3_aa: CASSIGAGAFYEQYF
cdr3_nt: TGTGCCAGTAGTATAGGGGCAGGGGCGTTTTACGAGCAGTACTTC

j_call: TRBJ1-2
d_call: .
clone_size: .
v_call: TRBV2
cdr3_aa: CASSGRFNYGYTF
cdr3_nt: TGTGCCAGCAGTGGGCGCTTTAACTATGGCTACACCTTC

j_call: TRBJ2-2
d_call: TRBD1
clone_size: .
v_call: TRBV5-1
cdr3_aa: CARSLTGDTGELFF
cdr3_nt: TGCGCCCGCAGCCTAACAGGGGACACCGGGGAGCTGTTTTTT

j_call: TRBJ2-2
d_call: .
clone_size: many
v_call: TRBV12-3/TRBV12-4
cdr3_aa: CASTKTLRGELFF
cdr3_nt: TGTGCCAGCACGAAGACCTTGAGGGGGGAGCTGTTTTTT

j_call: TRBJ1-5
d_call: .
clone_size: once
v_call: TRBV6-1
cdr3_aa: CASSRAGGGNQPQHF
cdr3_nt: TGTGCCAGCAGTCGCGCCGGGGGTGGCAATCAGCCCCAGCATTTT

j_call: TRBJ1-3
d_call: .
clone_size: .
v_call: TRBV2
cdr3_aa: CASSERASRASGNTIYF
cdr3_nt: TGTGCCAGCAGTGAGAGGGCGTCCAGGGCCTCTGGAAACACCATATATTTT

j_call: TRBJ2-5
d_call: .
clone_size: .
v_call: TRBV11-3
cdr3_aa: CASSLASTVPQETQYF
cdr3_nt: TGTGCCAGCAGTTTAGCGTCGACCGTCCCCCAAGAGACCCAGTACTTC

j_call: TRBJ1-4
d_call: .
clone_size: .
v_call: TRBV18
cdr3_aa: CASSPVQGTSNEKLFF
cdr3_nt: TGTGCCAGCTCACCCGTCCAGGGGACGAGTAATGAAAAACTGTTTTTT

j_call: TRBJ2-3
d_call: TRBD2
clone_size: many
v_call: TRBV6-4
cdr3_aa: CASSAQHLTGGQDTQYF
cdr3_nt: TGTGCCAGCAGTGCCCAACACCTTACGGGGGGGCAAGATACGCAGTATTTT

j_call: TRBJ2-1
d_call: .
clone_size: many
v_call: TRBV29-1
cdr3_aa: CSVEDQGTNYNEQFF
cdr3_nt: TGCAGCGTTGAAGATCAGGGGACAAATTACAATGAGCAGTTCTTC

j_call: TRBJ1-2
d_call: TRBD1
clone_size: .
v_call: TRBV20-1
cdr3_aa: CSANDRGGIGDGYTF
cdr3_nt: TGCAGTGCTAACGACAGGGGAGGGATCGGCGATGGCTACACCTTC

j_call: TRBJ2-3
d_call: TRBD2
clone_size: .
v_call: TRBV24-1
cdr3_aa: CAPTSGGPHSTDTQYF
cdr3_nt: TGTGCTCCGACTAGCGGGGGGCCCCATAGCACAGATACGCAGTATTTT

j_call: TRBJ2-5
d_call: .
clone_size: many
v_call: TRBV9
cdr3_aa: CASSPRSSGMGETQYF
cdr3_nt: TGTGCCAGCAGCCCCCGCAGTAGCGGCATGGGGGAGACCCAGTACTTC

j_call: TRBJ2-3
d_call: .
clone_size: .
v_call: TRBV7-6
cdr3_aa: CASSGESSDTQYF
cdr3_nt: TGTGCCAGCAGCGGGGAGAGTTCAGATACGCAGTATTTT

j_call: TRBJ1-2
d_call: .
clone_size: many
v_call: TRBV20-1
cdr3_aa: CSAQDLLGGGYTF
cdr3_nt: TGCAGTGCCCAAGATTTATTGGGGGGCGGCTACACCTTC

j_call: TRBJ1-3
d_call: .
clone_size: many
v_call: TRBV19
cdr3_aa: CASSKQHSGNTIYF
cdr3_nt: TGTGCCAGTAGCAAACAACATTCTGGAAACACCATATATTTT

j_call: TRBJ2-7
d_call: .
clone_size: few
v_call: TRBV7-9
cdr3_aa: CASSPMDTTYEQYF
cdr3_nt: TGTGCCAGCAGCCCGATGGACACGACCTACGAGCAGTACTTC

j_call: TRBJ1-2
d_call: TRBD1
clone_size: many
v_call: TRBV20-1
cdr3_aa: CSAARTWTGKEGGYTF
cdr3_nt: TGCAGTGCCGCAAGAACCTGGACAGGGAAGGAAGGAGGCTACACCTTC

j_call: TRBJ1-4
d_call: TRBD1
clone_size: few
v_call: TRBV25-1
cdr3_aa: CASSDPADRASDLLFF
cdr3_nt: TGTGCCAGCAGTGATCCCGCTGACAGGGCGAGTGATTTGCTGTTTTTT

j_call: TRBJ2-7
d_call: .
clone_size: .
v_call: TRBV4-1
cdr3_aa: CASSLGGQGGHGQYF
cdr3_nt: TGCGCCAGCAGCCTCGGGGGCCAGGGAGGTCACGGGCAGTACTTC

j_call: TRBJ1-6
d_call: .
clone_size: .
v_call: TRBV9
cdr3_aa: CASSARGGPLHF
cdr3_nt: TGTGCCAGCAGCGCACGCGGTGGACCCCTCCACTTT

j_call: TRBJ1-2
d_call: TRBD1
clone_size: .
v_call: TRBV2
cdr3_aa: CASSLGQGWDGYTF
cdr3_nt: TGTGCCAGCAGCCTGGGACAGGGGTGGGATGGCTACACCTTC

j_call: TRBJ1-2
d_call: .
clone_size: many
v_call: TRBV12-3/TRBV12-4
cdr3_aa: CASSVQGSYGYTF
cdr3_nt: TGTGCCAGCAGTGTACAGGGATCCTATGGCTACACCTTC

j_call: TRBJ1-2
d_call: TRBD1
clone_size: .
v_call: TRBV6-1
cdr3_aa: CASRPPSSGGNYGYTF
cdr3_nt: TGTGCCAGCAGACCCCCGTCGTCAGGGGGTAACTATGGCTACACCTTC

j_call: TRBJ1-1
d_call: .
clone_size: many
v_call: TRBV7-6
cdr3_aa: CASSLAKGGQNTEAFF
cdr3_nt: TGTGCCAGCAGCTTAGCGAAGGGGGGGCAAAACACTGAAGCTTTCTTT

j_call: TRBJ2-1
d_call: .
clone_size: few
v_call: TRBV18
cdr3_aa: CASSPEGSSYNEQFF
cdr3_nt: TGTGCCAGCTCACCTGAGGGATCCTCCTACAATGAGCAGTTCTTC

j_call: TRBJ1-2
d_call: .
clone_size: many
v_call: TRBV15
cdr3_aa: CATSSTPGQSGGYTF
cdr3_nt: TGTGCCACCAGCAGTACCCCGGGACAATCGGGTGGCTACACCTTC

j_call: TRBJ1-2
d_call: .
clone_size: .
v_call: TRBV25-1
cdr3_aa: CASSSPGNYGYTF
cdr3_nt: TGTGCCAGCAGTTCCCCGGGTAACTATGGCTACACCTTC

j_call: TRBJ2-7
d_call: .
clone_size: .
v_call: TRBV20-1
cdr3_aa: CSASAGHEQYF
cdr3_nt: TGCAGTGCTAGTGCGGGGCACGAGCAGTACTTC

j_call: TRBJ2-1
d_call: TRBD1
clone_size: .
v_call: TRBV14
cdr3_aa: CASSPGQGFREQFF
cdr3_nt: TGTGCCAGCAGCCCGGGACAGGGGTTTAGGGAGCAGTTCTTC

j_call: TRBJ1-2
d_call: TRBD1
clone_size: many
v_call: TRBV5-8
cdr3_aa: CASSTQGVSGYGYTF
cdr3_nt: TGTGCCAGCAGTACTCAGGGGGTTAGTGGGTATGGCTACACCTTC

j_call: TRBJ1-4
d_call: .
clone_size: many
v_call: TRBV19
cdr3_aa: CASNDRAPNEKLFF
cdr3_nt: TGTGCCAGTAATGACCGGGCTCCTAATGAAAAACTGTTTTTT

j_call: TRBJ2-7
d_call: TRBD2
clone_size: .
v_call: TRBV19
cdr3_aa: CASSMIGSGGSYEQYF
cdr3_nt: TGTGCCAGTAGTATGATCGGTAGCGGGGGGTCCTACGAGCAGTACTTC

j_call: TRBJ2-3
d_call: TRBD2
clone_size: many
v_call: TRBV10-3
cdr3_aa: CAISGTSGESTDTQYF
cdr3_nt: TGTGCCATCAGTGGGACTAGCGGGGAAAGCACAGATACGCAGTATTTT

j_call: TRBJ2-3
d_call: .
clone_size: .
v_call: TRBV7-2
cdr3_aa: CASQRGNTDTQYF
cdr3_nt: TGTGCCAGTCAACGGGGGAACACAGATACGCAGTATTTT

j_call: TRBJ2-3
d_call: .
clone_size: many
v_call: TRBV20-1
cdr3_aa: CSARGGGTQYF
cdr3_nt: TGCAGTGCTAGAGGGGGAGGTACGCAGTATTTT